A single sample is the source of the 9 T cell receptor beta chains below, sequenced in a study of T cells after yellow fever vaccination. TCRdb passed the 5' RACE reads through MiXCR, listing each CDR3 protein once. The data hold about 370,000 distinct CDR3 sequences, with 11% observed a single time. This sample comprised PBMCs, obtained on the day of the first yellow fever vaccination. The receptors originated from a man aged 18 to 30 who received the YFV17D yellow fever vaccine.

This clonotype was observed a handful of times. This chain connects TRBV27 to TRBJ1-2; no clear D. Trimming took off 3 bases at V and 4 bases at J, with 9 bases between the two ends. CDR1 and CDR2 from the germline V gene are MNHEY and SMNVEV (reference sequence). The CDR3 covers 13 residues. The CDR3 nucleotides read TGTGCCAGCAGTTTCCCAGACGGCTATGGCTACACCTTC. Its translation is CASSFPDGYGYTF.

This clonotype was detected only a few times. The genes are TRBV7-6 and TRBJ1-1; perhaps TRBD1 as D (6 bases). CDR3 length: 13 residues. The germline V gene has CDR1 SGHVS and CDR2 FNYEAQ. Trimming shortened V by 5 bases and J by 2 bases, and 9 bases separated the two germline ends. In DNA, the CDR3 is TGTGCCAGCAGCCGACAGGACAACACTGAAGCTTTCTTT. Translation: CASSRQDNTEAFF.

This clonotype was seen a handful of times. J is TRBJ1-4 and V is TRBV5-5; D ambiguous. Between the trimmed V and J ends, which lost 0 bases and 10 bases, there was a span of 10 bases. The CDR3 sequence is 13 residues long. Germline V CDR1 and CDR2: SGHKS, YYEKEE (reference sequence). The CDR3 nucleotides read TGTGCCAGCAGCTTGGGAGACATGCGAAAACTGTTTTTT. Residues: CASSLGDMRKLFF.

The genes are TRBV3-1 and TRBJ1-4; 9 bases match TRBD1. CDR3 size: 14 residues. V lost 1 base and J lost 10; bases outside the gene matches: 4. Germline V gene sequence: CDR1 LGHDT, CDR2 YNNKEL (reference sequence). CDR3 in amino acids: CASSQGQGVRKLFF. The CDR3 bases are TGTGCCAGCAGCCAAGGACAGGGGGTCAGAAAACTGTTTTTT.

Of note for this clonotype: A junction end diverges from the germline sequence, so it may reflect a read error. The gene calls are TRBV6-5 and TRBJ1-2; no clear D. CDR3 length: 12 residues. From germline, CDR1 is MNHEY and CDR2 SVGAGI. The CDR3 spells CASGRPNYDYTF. The CDR3 DNA follows: TGTGCCAGCGGGCGTCCTAACTATGACTACACCTTC.

This chain connects TRBV9 to TRBJ2-7; D gene unclear. Per the germline V gene, CDR1 is SGDLS and CDR2 is YYNGEE. V was pared by 2 bases and J by 2 bases, with 14 bases between. CDR3 size: 15 residues. In DNA form, the CDR3 reads TGTGCCAGCAGCGTTGGAATACACCTACCCTACGAGCAGTACTTC. It is translated as CASSVGIHLPYEQYF. Full variable domain (missing parts from reference TRBV9 and TRBJ2-7): DSGVTQTPKHLITATGQRVTLRCSPRSGDLSVYWYQQSLDQGLQFLIQYYNGEERAKGNILERFSAQQFPDLHSELNLSSLELGDSALYFCASSVGIHLPYEQYFGPGTRLTVT.

This clonotype was counted only a few times. The V and J genes are TRBV28 and TRBJ1-2; D remains unclear. V was trimmed by 10 bases and J by 3 bases, leaving 18 bases between them. The CDR3 has 14 residues. Germline assignment: CDR1 MDHEN and CDR2 SYDVKM. The CDR3 sequence is CATSPLYGYYGYTF. The CDR3 nucleotides read TGTGCCACCAGCCCCCTGTACGGGTACTATGGCTACACCTTC.

This clonotype has just a few counts. V usage is TRBV12-3 or TRBV12-4 and J usage is TRBJ1-1; the D is unclear. The germline V and J ends were trimmed by 1 base and 3 bases, with 9 bases remaining between them. This CDR3 spans 14 amino acids. CDR3 nucleotide sequence: TGTGCCAGCAGTTTAGAGTACTGGGACACTGAAGCTTTCTTT. Translated: CASSLEYWDTEAFF.

The CDR3 here is CASSQDPITGTGNTGELFF. CDR3 nucleotide sequence: TGCGCCAGCAGCCAAGATCCGATAACCGGGACAGGGAACACCGGGGAGCTGTTTTTT. V and J are TRBV4-3 and TRBJ2-2, with 8 bases that match TRBD1. The germline V gene encodes CDR1 LGHNA and CDR2 YSLEER. The CDR3 loop spans 19 amino acids. V shed 0 bases and J 1 base; nucleotides not matched to a gene: 10.